One and the same sample provided the 24 T cell receptor beta chains below, sequenced in a study of graft-versus-host responses after intestinal transplantation. Their antigen targets remain unknown. Assay: immunoSEQ multiplex PCR; the TCRdb copy retains only in-frame clones and omits some. The sample contains roughly 90,000 clones, roughly 90% of which appear only once. This specimen consisted of unstimulated CD4+ T cells sorted from spleen or lymph node cells, obtained before transplant. The source is a human donor who was the organ donor for an intestinal transplant.

The chain has TRBV18 and TRBJ2-6, with D perhaps TRBD1 (7 bases). V dropped 1 base and J dropped 2 bases, with 12 bases sitting between them. The length of the CDR3 is 17 residues. Germline CDR1 is KGHSH and CDR2 is LQKENI. The CDR3 nucleotides are TGTGCCAGCTCACCACTTCAGGGGGGAACTGGGGCCAACGTCCTGACTTTC. It is translated as CASSPLQGGTGANVLTF.

The V and J genes are TRBV2 and TRBJ2-1; a weak D match, TRBD1 (5 bases). V dropped 4 bases and J dropped 5 bases, with 9 bases sitting between them. This CDR3 spans 13 amino acids. Germline V gene lookup returns CDR1 SNHLY and CDR2 FYNNEI. CDR3 in amino acids: CASSAGAHNEQFF. For the CDR3, the DNA is TGTGCCAGCAGTGCTGGGGCGCACAATGAGCAGTTCTTC.

The chain has TRBV5-1 and TRBJ2-5, with D maybe TRBD2 (5 bases). Between the trimmed V and J ends, which lost 2 bases and 3 bases, there was a span of 8 bases. From germline, CDR1 is SGHRS and CDR2 YFSETQ. The CDR3 loop spans 13 amino acids. DNA of the CDR3: TGCGCCAGCAGCTTTACCGGGGAAGAGACCCAGTACTTC. This sequence encodes CASSFTGEETQYF.

The chain has TRBV28 and TRBJ2-7; TRBD2 matches at 12 bases. Per germline, CDR1 MDHEN and CDR2 SYDVKM. The V and J ends lost 5 bases and 6 bases, in that order; junction bases with no gene match: 11. This CDR3 contains 16 residues. As DNA, the CDR3 is TGTGCCAGCAGTCCACCCGGGACTAGCGGGTGGGGCGAGCAGTACTTC. Its translation: CASSPPGTSGWGEQYF.

The chain links TRBV5-4 to TRBJ2-1; 7 positions match TRBD2. The germline V gene encodes CDR1 SGHNT and CDR2 YYREEE (reference sequence). V was pared by 4 bases and J by 4 bases, with 11 bases of the junction left unmatched. The CDR3 is made up of 16 amino acids. CDR3 nucleotides: TGTGCCAGCAGCCATCTGAGCGGGGTAGGGTACAATGAGCAGTTCTTC. This encodes CASSHLSGVGYNEQFF.

The rearrangement joins TRBV28 to TRBJ1-5; D call uncertain. The CDR3 has 13 amino acids. Trimming removed 1 base from V and 4 bases from J, with 5 bases in between. Looked up from germline, CDR1 is MDHEN and CDR2 is SYDVKM. The CDR3 reads CASSLSGNQPQHF. Here the CDR3 DNA reads TGTGCCAGCAGTTTATCGGGAAATCAGCCCCAGCATTTT.

This clone was seen a single time. CDR3 in amino acids: CASSYPGQGSYGYTF. CDR3 sequence (DNA): TGTGCCAGCAGTTACCCGGGACAGGGTTCCTATGGCTACACCTTC. The rearrangement joins TRBV6-6 to TRBJ1-2; 9 bases map to TRBD1. This CDR3 spans 15 amino acids. CDR1 is MNHNY, CDR2 SVGAGI, per germline (reference sequence). The J segment lost 4 bases and the V segment lost 2 bases, leaving 5 bases of the junction unmatched.

V and J are TRBV28 and TRBJ2-3; D is ambiguous. V was clipped by 1 base and J by 2 bases, with 7 bases between them. Germline-derived CDR1 and CDR2 are MDHEN and SYDVKM. CDR3 length: 14 residues. The CDR3 spells CASSLSPNTDTQYF. CDR3 nucleotide sequence: TGTGCCAGCAGTTTATCTCCTAACACAGATACGCAGTATTTT.

The J gene is TRBJ2-7, the V gene TRBV11-3; D unresolved. The CDR3 is made up of 15 amino acids. V lost 5 bases and J lost 2, with 16 bases in between. CDR1 SGHNT and CDR2 YENEEA come from the germline V gene. This CDR3 reads CASSPGLNLPYEQYF. The CDR3 bases are TGTGCCAGCAGCCCCGGTTTGAACCTCCCCTACGAGCAGTACTTC.

The V call is TRBV7-2, the J call TRBJ2-7; TRBD1 matches at 9 bases. CDR1 and CDR2 from the germline V gene are SGHTA and FQGNSA. V lost 0 bases, J lost 3 bases, and 3 bases stayed unmatched. The CDR3 is made up of 15 amino acids. The CDR3 DNA sequence: TGTGCCAGCAGCTTAGCGGCGACAGGGGGCTACGAGCAGTACTTC. Translating gives CASSLAATGGYEQYF. Looking up the rest from reference TRBV7-2 and TRBJ2-7 gives the full variable domain: GAGVSQSPSNKVTEKGKDVELRCDPISGHTALYWYRQSLGQGLEFLIYFQGNSAPDKSGLPSDRFSAERTGGSVSTLTIQRTQQEDSAVYLCASSLAATGGYEQYFGPGTRLTVT.

The V and J genes are TRBV9 and TRBJ1-3; D gene uncertain. Germline V gives CDR1 SGDLS, CDR2 YYNGEE. V gave up 0 bases and J gave up 4 bases, with 11 bases separating them. This CDR3 contains 15 residues. The CDR3 reads CASSVDPQRGNTIYF. For the CDR3, the DNA is TGTGCCAGCAGCGTAGACCCCCAGCGGGGAAACACCATATATTTT. Using reference TRBV9 and TRBJ1-3 for the parts outside the CDR3, the full variable domain is DSGVTQTPKHLITATGQRVTLRCSPRSGDLSVYWYQQSLDQGLQFLIQYYNGEERAKGNILERFSAQQFPDLHSELNLSSLELGDSALYFCASSVDPQRGNTIYFGEGSWLTVV.

V is TRBV7-9 and J is TRBJ1-1, with a possible D match to TRBD1 (5 bases). V lost 5 bases, J lost 6 bases, and 16 bases lay in between. The V gene's germline CDR1 is SEHNR and CDR2 FQNEAQ (reference sequence). This CDR3 has 14 amino acids. CDR3 region: CASSPLGVTAEAFF. The CDR3 DNA reads TGTGCCAGCAGCCCTCTAGGGGTTACGGCTGAAGCTTTCTTT. Looking up the rest from reference TRBV7-9 and TRBJ1-1 gives the full variable domain: DTGVSQNPRHKITKRGQNVTFRCDPISEHNRLYWYRQTLGQGPEFLTYFQNEAQLEKSRLLSDRFSAERPKGSFSTLEIQRTEQGDSAMYLCASSPLGVTAEAFFGQGTRLTVV.

The CDR3: CASSVGLAYNEQFF. In nucleotides, the CDR3 is TGTGCCAGCAGCGTAGGACTAGCCTACAATGAGCAGTTCTTC. The chain carries TRBV9 and TRBJ2-1, with D maybe TRBD2 (6 bases). The CDR3 totals 14 residues. V lost 0 bases to trimming and J lost 2 bases, with 6 bases between them. CDR1 is SGDLS and CDR2 is YYNGEE in the germline V gene.

The chain carries TRBV6-1 and TRBJ1-3; D call uncertain. The CDR3 loop spans 13 amino acids. Trimming shortened V by 6 bases and J by 6 bases, and 12 bases separated the two germline ends. Germline V gene sequence: CDR1 MNHNS, CDR2 SASEGT. The CDR3 region is CASRFQASNTIYF. The CDR3 region has the DNA TGTGCCAGCAGGTTCCAGGCCTCAAACACCATATATTTT.

The gene calls are TRBV6-5 and TRBJ1-5; D call uncertain. Germline V lookup: CDR1 MNHEY, CDR2 SVGAGI. The CDR3 has 14 residues. Trimming left V 8 bases short and J 0 bases short, with 11 bases between. The CDR3 nucleotides are TGTGCCAGCCGGAGATTGGATAGCAATCAGCCCCAGCATTTT. Translated, it gives CASRRLDSNQPQHF.

V is TRBV28 and J is TRBJ2-1; TRBD2 aligns across 7 bases. The CDR3 runs 16 residues. V lost 4 bases to trimming and J lost 5 bases; unmatched junction nucleotides: 11. Per the germline V gene, CDR1 is MDHEN and CDR2 is SYDVKM. CDR3 coding DNA: TGTGCCAGCAGTTCATTTGGCGGGAGCCCTAACAATGAGCAGTTCTTC. It translates to CASSSFGGSPNNEQFF.

CDR3 sequence reads: CASSQVLALGLNEQFF. The CDR3 DNA sequence: TGCGCCAGCAGCCAAGTACTAGCCCTAGGACTCAATGAGCAGTTCTTC. The J gene is TRBJ2-1, the V gene TRBV4-3, with D tentatively TRBD2 (6 bases). Germline CDR1 reads LGHNA; CDR2 reads YSLEER. This CDR3 region has 16 residues. Trimming took 1 base from V and 6 from J, leaving 16 bases between them.

The chain uses TRBV7-3 and TRBJ2-1; 8 bases line up with TRBD2. Germline V CDR1 and CDR2: SGHTA, FQGTGA. The length of the CDR3 is 15 residues. The junction had 10 bases not matched to a gene; V was cut back by 6 bases and J by 6 bases. The CDR3 DNA reads as TGTGCCAGCAGGGCGGGAGGAAGAGGTGGCAATGAGCAGTTCTTC. Translated, it gives CASRAGGRGGNEQFF. Filled out from reference TRBV7-3 and TRBJ2-1, the complete variable domain reads GAGVSQTPSNKVTEKGKYVELRCDPISGHTALYWYRQSLGQGPEFLIYFQGTGAADDSGLPNDRFFAVRPEGSVSTLKIQRTERGDSAVYLCASRAGGRGGNEQFFGPGTRLTVL.

The V call is TRBV20-1, the J call TRBJ2-7; D is undetermined. Germline CDR1 and CDR2: DFQATT and SNEGSKA (reference sequence). The CDR3 contains 10 residues. Between the trimmed V and J ends, which lost 6 bases and 0 bases, there was a span of 3 bases. The CDR3 loop is CSARSYEQYF. The CDR3 DNA follows: TGCAGTGCCCGCTCCTACGAGCAGTACTTC.

Notes on this clone: Germline is not matched at one junction end, which may reflect a read error. The chain couples TRBV11-2 to TRBJ2-7, with D perhaps matching TRBD1 (6 bases). Germline-derived CDR1 and CDR2 are SGHAT and FQNNGV. This CDR3 is built from 8 residues. DNA of the CDR3: TGTGCCAGCAGCTTCAGGGGTTTC. It codes for CASSFRGF.

The gene calls are TRBV28 and TRBJ2-1; 11 bases line up with TRBD2. Losses at the gene ends were 5 bases for V and 9 bases for J; bases not matched to a gene: 12. This CDR3 region has 16 residues. CDR1 is MDHEN, CDR2 SYDVKM, per germline. The CDR3, as DNA: TGTGCCAGCAGTGACACCACTAGCGGGAGTTTGGTTGAGCAGTTCTTC. Its protein is CASSDTTSGSLVEQFF.

The V call is TRBV18, the J call TRBJ2-5; 8 nucleotides agree with TRBD1. This CDR3 comprises 15 residues. Germline loops: CDR1 KGHSH, CDR2 LQKENI. Trimming cost V 2 bases and J 7 bases; bases outside gene matches: 9. CDR3 loop: CASSPSPDREATQYF. The CDR3, as DNA: TGTGCCAGCTCACCATCCCCGGACAGGGAGGCGACCCAGTACTTC.

This chain uses TRBV21-1 with TRBJ2-5; TRBD1 reflects the table's D call only, with no check against the DNA. TRBV21-1 is reported as a pseudogene. The CDR3 extends over 15 amino acids. The CDR3 loop is CASSKEGRPRETQYF. In DNA, the CDR3 is TGTGCCAGCAGCAAAGAGGGGCGTCCGAGGGAGACCCAGTACTTC.

The chain carries TRBV6-1 and TRBJ2-7; TRBD2 might be the D (5 bases). Germline loops: CDR1 MNHNS, CDR2 SASEGT. The V and J ends lost 8 bases and 2 bases respectively, with 19 bases between them. The CDR3 covers 15 residues. The DNA for the CDR3 is TGTGCCAGCGCTCTAAACCTCGACGGGGCCTACGAGCAGTACTTC. Translated: CASALNLDGAYEQYF.